The 5 T cell receptor beta chains in this list originate from one sample, sequenced in a study of blood T cell repertoires in COVID-19. This table comes from immunoSEQ multiplex PCR, and its TCRdb copy is limited to in-frame clones, with some not included. The sample records around 58,000 clones, around 91% being singletons. Sequencing input: peripheral blood. The origin of the receptors is a man in his sixties with active COVID-19.

J is TRBJ2-3 and V is TRBV13, with 10 bases matching TRBD1. The V and J ends lost 5 bases and 6 bases, in that order; junction bases with no gene match: 11. From germline, CDR1 is PRHDT and CDR2 FYEKMQ (reference sequence). This CDR3 is built from 16 residues. CDR3 nucleotides: TGTGCCAGCAGCGTCGGGACAGGGGAATGGGTCGATACGCAGTATTTT. This gives the protein CASSVGTGEWVDTQYF.

The CDR3 nucleotides are TGTGCCAGCAGTTACGACTATGGGGGCGTGAGGGCTCAGCCCCAGCATTTT. Translating gives CASSYDYGGVRAQPQHF. The chain links TRBV6-2 or TRBV6-3 to TRBJ1-5, with D tentatively TRBD1 (6 bases). V was pared by 2 bases and J by 6 bases, with 20 bases between. Germline assignment: CDR1 MNHEY and CDR2 SVGEGT. This CDR3 region has 17 residues.

The CDR3 loop is CASSSIELTDTQYF. Written as DNA, the CDR3 is TGTGCCAGCAGTTCCATAGAGTTGACAGATACGCAGTATTTT. The chain carries TRBV28 and TRBJ2-3; unclear D gene. The V gene lost 4 bases and the J gene lost 3 bases, with 11 bases spanning the gap. The CDR3 length is 14 residues. Germline values: CDR1 MDHEN, CDR2 SYDVKM.

V is TRBV6-5 and J is TRBJ2-7, with 7 bases lining up with TRBD1. The germline V gene encodes CDR1 MNHEY and CDR2 SVGAGI. Trimming at V came to 8 bases and at J to 6 bases, leaving 10 bases not matched to a gene. The CDR3 length is 13 residues. The CDR3 DNA reads TGTGCCAGCTCTCGGGACAGTGGGGTCGAGCAGTACTTC. Translated, it gives CASSRDSGVEQYF.

V usage is TRBV30 and J usage is TRBJ1-2; D might be TRBD1 (6 bases). The V gene's germline CDR1 is GTSNPN and CDR2 SVGIG (reference sequence). This CDR3 spans 14 amino acids. Trimming took off 8 bases at V and 0 bases at J, with 16 bases between the two ends. The CDR3 protein is CAVPWAGANYGYTF. CDR3 bases: TGTGCCGTACCGTGGGCAGGGGCTAACTATGGCTACACCTTC.